The 16 T cell receptor beta chains given below trace back to one sample, sequenced in a study of shared clonotypes between healthy human individuals. Sequencing used immunoSEQ multiplex PCR; TCRdb keeps in-frame clones, though not all of them. The sample comprises 950,000 to 1,300,000 clones, around 75% of which are singletons, and approximately 1.5% rests with the top ten. Source material: memory CD4+ T cells sorted from blood. Indicated subset: CD45RA-negative fraction. The receptors here all came from a man younger than 30 in good health.

The chain uses TRBV27 and TRBJ2-1; 9 bases fit TRBD2. Germline values: CDR1 MNHEY, CDR2 SMNVEV (reference sequence). Unmatched junction bases numbered 14, after V lost 6 bases and J lost 8 bases. The CDR3 totals 16 residues. CDR3 in amino acids: CASSSFLLAGFDEQFF. Here the CDR3 DNA reads TGTGCCAGCAGCTCCTTTCTACTAGCGGGTTTCGATGAGCAGTTCTTC.

Many counts were recorded for this clone. The chain combines TRBV5-1 with TRBJ2-7; D gene unclear. V was trimmed by 0 bases and J by 6 bases, leaving 13 bases between them. Germline loops: CDR1 SGHRS, CDR2 YFSETQ. The CDR3 totals 14 residues. The CDR3 DNA is TGCGCCAGCAGCTTGGAGCCAGGTTTGGCCGAGCAGTACTTC. This codes for CASSLEPGLAEQYF.

The chain joins TRBV14 to TRBJ2-3; D is perhaps TRBD1 (7 bases). CDR1 and CDR2 from the germline V gene are SGHDN and FVKESK. Trimming removed 0 bases from V and 5 bases from J, with 15 bases in between. The CDR3 loop spans 16 amino acids. CDR3 DNA sequence: TGTGCCAGCAGCCAAGATTGGAGGGGGCAAATAGATACGCAGTATTTT. It encodes CASSQDWRGQIDTQYF.

This clone was found many times. V gene TRBV30 combines with J gene TRBJ2-3; D unresolved. Trimming took off 0 bases at V and 7 bases at J, with 8 bases between the two ends. The CDR3 consists of 12 residues. Germline V gives CDR1 GTSNPN, CDR2 SVGIG (reference sequence). The CDR3 spells CAWSVSRHTQYF. The DNA of the CDR3 is TGTGCCTGGAGTGTATCTCGGCATACGCAGTATTTT. The full variable domain, its missing parts supplied by reference TRBV30 and TRBJ2-3, is SQTIHQWPATLVQPVGSPLSLECTVEGTSNPNLYWYRQAAGRGLQLLFYSVGIGQISSEVPQNLSASRPQDRQFILSSKKLLLSDSGFYLCAWSVSRHTQYFGPGTRLTVL.

The sample holds a few counts of this clone. V usage is TRBV2 and J usage is TRBJ1-1; a weak D match, TRBD1 (6 bases). Germline V CDR1 and CDR2: SNHLY, FYNNEI. V was clipped by 5 bases and J by 0 bases, with 16 bases between them. The CDR3 loop spans 16 amino acids. This CDR3 is CASSTGPGHVNTEAFF. For the CDR3, the DNA is TGTGCCAGCAGTACCGGTCCGGGACATGTGAACACTGAAGCTTTCTTT.

V gene TRBV5-4 combines with J gene TRBJ2-2; D possibly corresponds to TRBD2 (6 bases). Trimming removed 4 bases at V and 5 bases at J, with 15 bases between. The length of the CDR3 is 15 residues. Per the germline V gene, CDR1 is SGHNT and CDR2 is YYREEE (reference sequence). CDR3 bases: TGTGCCAGCAGCCACCTCGGACTACGGACCGGGGAGCTGTTTTTT. This sequence encodes CASSHLGLRTGELFF.

This clone was found many times. The chain uses TRBV7-9 and TRBJ2-1; 9 nucleotides agree with TRBD2. This CDR3 contains 17 residues. The germline CDR1 and CDR2 sequences are SEHNR and FQNEAQ (reference sequence). Germline trimming cut 1 base from V and 8 bases from J; bases unmatched to any gene: 12. CDR3 sequence: CASSLVGFSGSVDEQFF. In nucleotides, the CDR3 is TGTGCCAGCAGCTTAGTCGGATTTAGCGGGAGCGTCGATGAGCAGTTCTTC.

This chain uses TRBV7-2 with TRBJ2-4; a weak D match, TRBD1 (6 bases). Germline V lookup: CDR1 SGHTA, CDR2 FQGNSA. CDR3 length equals 15 residues. V was clipped by 2 bases and J by 5 bases, with 13 bases between them. The CDR3 DNA reads as TGTGCCAGCAGCTTATCCACAGGGAGCGAAAACATTCAGTACTTC. Protein: CASSLSTGSENIQYF.

This sequence joins TRBV29-1 and TRBJ2-2; 8 bases line up with TRBD2. The junction had 5 bases not matched to a gene; V was cut back by 4 bases and J by 1 base. The CDR3 contains 15 residues. Per germline, CDR1 SQVTM and CDR2 ANQGSEA. CDR3: CSVGLATKNTGELFF. The CDR3 region has the DNA TGCAGCGTTGGACTAGCGACTAAGAACACCGGGGAGCTGTTTTTT.

V and J are TRBV5-6 and TRBJ1-1, with 7 bases that match TRBD1. Germline CDR1 is SGHDT and CDR2 is YYEEEE. The length of the CDR3 is 13 residues. The V and J ends lost 7 bases and 2 bases, in that order; junction bases with no gene match: 5. CDR3 bases: TGTGCCAGCTTACAGGGGTTCAACACTGAAGCTTTCTTT. Encoded protein: CASLQGFNTEAFF.

V gene TRBV7-8 combines with J gene TRBJ2-3; TRBD2 agrees at 9 bases. V lost 5 bases and J lost 1; bases outside the gene matches: 4. CDR1 is SGHVS, CDR2 FQNEAQ, per germline. This CDR3 spans 15 amino acids. For the CDR3, the DNA is TGTGCCAGCAGCCTTCGACTAGCGGGCACAGATACGCAGTATTTT. Amino acid sequence: CASSLRLAGTDTQYF.

As regards this clone: A much larger clone lies a single base off, so this may be a read error. Additional DNA sequences in this sample encode the identical CDR3. The rearrangement uses TRBV9 and TRBJ1-2, with D possibly TRBD1 on 6 matching bases. Germline lookup yields CDR1 SGDLS and CDR2 YYNGEE. The V end lost 5 bases, the J end lost 3 bases, and 8 bases lay between the germline ends. The CDR3 has 12 residues. CDR3 nucleotides: TGTGCCAGCAGTAGGACAGACTATGGCTACACCTTC. It encodes CASSRTDYGYTF.

A few counts support this clone. The V call is TRBV21-1, the J call TRBJ2-7; the D call in the table, TRBD2, was not verified against the DNA. TRBV21-1 represents a pseudogene. The CDR3 runs 17 residues. Written as DNA, the CDR3 is TGTGCCAGCAGCAAAGTATCCCCTAGCGTTCGGCCCTACGAGCAGTACTTC. It is translated as CASSKVSPSVRPYEQYF.

The chain is built from TRBV28 and TRBJ2-1; 11 bases are shared with TRBD2. The CDR3 covers 16 residues. The germline CDR1 and CDR2 sequences are MDHEN and SYDVKM. The V segment lost 3 bases and the J segment 5 bases; nucleotides outside the gene matches: 6. The CDR3, as DNA: TGTGCCAGCAGTTTGCTGGCACTAGCGGGGGACAATGAGCAGTTCTTC. It yields the protein CASSLLALAGDNEQFF. Drawing the rest from reference TRBV28 and TRBJ2-1, the complete variable domain is DVKVTQSSRYLVKRTGEKVFLECVQDMDHENMFWYRQDPGLGLRLIYFSYDVKMKEKGDIPEGYSVSREKKERFSLILESASTNQTSMYLCASSLLALAGDNEQFFGPGTRLTVL.

The V gene is TRBV9, the J gene TRBJ2-5; TRBD2 agrees at 12 bases. Germline lookup yields CDR1 SGDLS and CDR2 YYNGEE. The CDR3 is 17 residues long. The V and J ends lost 0 bases and 3 bases, in that order; junction bases with no gene match: 6. This CDR3 is CASSVGVASGREETQYF. The CDR3 DNA reads as TGTGCCAGCAGCGTAGGAGTAGCTAGCGGGAGGGAAGAGACCCAGTACTTC.

As for this clone: A far more abundant clone sits one base away, making this likely a read error. The chain joins TRBV10-3 to TRBJ2-5; D perhaps matches TRBD2 (7 bases). V lost 7 bases and J 3 bases, leaving 9 bases between the germline ends. CDR3 size: 12 residues. Germline V gene sequence: CDR1 ENHRY, CDR2 SYGVKD. CDR3 region: CAIKGGEETQYF. The DNA for the CDR3 is TGTGCCATCAAGGGGGGGGAAGAGACCCAGTACTTC.